These 13 T cell receptor beta chains came from one sample sequenced in a study of B cell selection in AIRE deficiency. Regulatory T cells were sorted as CD4+CD25hiCD127low/negative cells. Clones were read by immunoSEQ multiplex PCR, and TCRdb kept only the in-frame ones, dropping some. The sample includes roughly 24,000 clones, 92% seen only once; the top ten take approximately 1.1%. Sequencing was done on a sample of CD4+CD25+ Tregs sorted from PBMCs. Receptor source: a human donor in good health.

The chain recombines TRBV19 with TRBJ2-7; a possible D gene is TRBD1 (7 bases). V was pared by 5 bases and J by 3 bases, with 14 bases between. Germline CDR1 and CDR2: LNHDA and SQIVND (reference sequence). This CDR3 spans 14 amino acids. CDR3 coding DNA: TGTGCCAGTAGTGTCCGACAGGGAGGCTACGAGCAGTACTTC. Residues: CASSVRQGGYEQYF. The full variable domain, with the rest looked up from reference TRBV19 and TRBJ2-7, is DGGITQSPKYLFRKEGQNVTLSCEQNLNHDAMYWYRQDPGQGLRLIYYSQIVNDFQKGDIAEGYSVSREKKESFPLTVTSAQKNPTAFYLCASSVRQGGYEQYFGPGTRLTVT.

This chain joins TRBV19 and TRBJ1-2; 7 nucleotides align to TRBD1. V lost 8 bases to trimming and J lost 1 base; unmatched junction nucleotides: 10. Germline lookup yields CDR1 LNHDA and CDR2 SQIVND (reference sequence). CDR3 length: 15 amino acids. The DNA of the CDR3 is TGTGCCAGTTCCCCATGGGACAGCCTTAACTATGGCTACACCTTC. Amino acid sequence: CASSPWDSLNYGYTF.

This clone was counted once. The chain combines TRBV19 with TRBJ1-6; D perhaps matches TRBD1 (5 bases). Trimming left V 1 base short and J 10 bases short, with 17 bases between. CDR1 is LNHDA and CDR2 is SQIVND in the germline V gene (reference sequence). The CDR3 contains 16 residues. In nucleotides, the CDR3 is TGTGCCAGTAGTATAGGTCCGGCAGTCGGGGGATCACCCCTCCACTTT. Residues: CASSIGPAVGGSPLHF. The full variable domain, rest sourced from reference TRBV19 and TRBJ1-6, is DGGITQSPKYLFRKEGQNVTLSCEQNLNHDAMYWYRQDPGQGLRLIYYSQIVNDFQKGDIAEGYSVSREKKESFPLTVTSAQKNPTAFYLCASSIGPAVGGSPLHFGNGTRLTVT.

This chain links TRBV19 with TRBJ2-3; tentatively, D is TRBD2 (5 bases). V lost 6 bases and J lost 0, with 16 bases in between. Germline V gene lookup returns CDR1 LNHDA and CDR2 SQIVND (reference sequence). The CDR3 extends over 16 amino acids. The CDR3 region has the DNA TGTGCCAGTAGCTTAGGTTCCGGGATTAGCACAGATACGCAGTATTTT. As protein: CASSLGSGISTDTQYF.

The chain is built from TRBV2 and TRBJ2-2; D is unclear. Germline assignment: CDR1 SNHLY and CDR2 FYNNEI. The V and J ends lost 1 base and 4 bases respectively, with 4 bases between them. This CDR3 region has 13 residues. CDR3 loop: CASSEESTGELFF. For the CDR3, the DNA is TGTGCCAGCAGTGAAGAAAGCACCGGGGAGCTGTTTTTT.

The rearrangement uses TRBV5-1 and TRBJ2-1, with TRBD2 matching 12 bases. CDR3 length: 14 amino acids. After removal of 0 bases from V and 9 bases from J, the junction contained 1 base not matched to a gene. CDR1 and CDR2 (germline): SGHRS, YFSETQ. CDR3 amino acids: CASSLETSGSEQFF. The CDR3 DNA sequence: TGCGCCAGCAGCTTGGAGACTAGCGGGAGTGAGCAGTTCTTC.

The V call is TRBV2, the J call TRBJ1-2; TRBD1 might be the D (6 bases). The CDR3 runs 16 residues. Trimming cost V 1 base and J 8 bases, with 20 bases left between them. Germline CDR1 and CDR2: SNHLY and FYNNEI. The CDR3 region has the DNA TGTGCCAGCAGTGAAGAAAGTAAGGGGGTAGTATCCGGCTACACCTTC. Amino acids: CASSEESKGVVSGYTF.

This clone has more than one count but fewer than ten. V usage is TRBV30 and J usage is TRBJ1-5; D unresolved. V lost 1 base to trimming and J lost 9 bases, with 13 bases between them. Germline CDR1 and CDR2: GTSNPN and SVGIG (reference sequence). The CDR3 extends over 13 amino acids. Written as DNA, the CDR3 is TGTGCCTGGAGTGAAGCCCGAGTTCGGCCCCAGCATTTT. This codes for CAWSEARVRPQHF.

This CDR3 reads CSVHEAGGQPQHF. CDR3 DNA: TGCAGCGTCCACGAGGCGGGCGGCCAGCCCCAGCATTTT. The rearrangement uses TRBV29-1 and TRBJ1-5; D unresolved. Germline CDR1 is SQVTM and CDR2 is ANQGSEA. V was cut by 6 bases and J by 7 bases, with 16 bases left in between. CDR3 length: 13 residues.

The chain uses TRBV6-4 and TRBJ2-1; 8 bases align to TRBD2. The CDR3 runs to 15 residues. Germline trimming cut 1 base from V and 6 bases from J; bases unmatched to any gene: 5. Germline V CDR1 and CDR2: MRHNA, SNTAGT. CDR3 DNA sequence: TGTGCCAGCAGTGACTTTTCTCGGGGGGGCAATGAGCAGTTCTTC. This codes for CASSDFSRGGNEQFF.

This clone occurred once. This chain uses TRBV9 with TRBJ2-5; unclear D gene. Germline V gene lookup returns CDR1 SGDLS and CDR2 YYNGEE. Trimming took 3 bases from V and 2 from J, leaving 14 bases between them. The CDR3 is 15 residues long. CDR3 nucleotides: TGTGCCAGCAGCGCCTTCTCCGGGTATCAAGAGACCCAGTACTTC. It yields the protein CASSAFSGYQETQYF.

V usage is TRBV6-4 and J usage is TRBJ2-1; 10 bases agree with TRBD2. CDR1 and CDR2 from the germline V gene are MRHNA and SNTAGT. V shed 2 bases and J 5 bases; nucleotides not matched to a gene: 3. CDR3 length equals 15 residues. The CDR3 protein is CASSDLAGAHNEQFF. CDR3 coding DNA: TGTGCCAGCAGTGACCTAGCGGGGGCCCACAATGAGCAGTTCTTC.

The chain joins TRBV5-6 to TRBJ1-2; D not resolved. V lost 5 bases and J lost 2, with 13 bases in between. Germline V lookup: CDR1 SGHDT, CDR2 YYEEEE. There are 14 residues in the CDR3. The CDR3 bases are TGTGCCAGCAGAATGGGAGGGTTGAACTATGGCTACACCTTC. Its translation is CASRMGGLNYGYTF.